This TCR beta chain was profiled in a study of T-cell reconstitution after alpha-beta-depleted transplantation in children. This clonotype has only a few counts. During its preparation, the TCRbeta library received unique molecular identifiers. One entry per CDR3 protein, called by TCRdb with MiXCR from the PCR reads. The data hold 330,000 or so distinct CDR3 sequences, with around a tenth observed a single time. The germline V gene has CDR1 DFQATT and CDR2 SNEGSKA (reference sequence). The CDR3 length is 12 residues. The V gene lost 8 bases and the J gene lost 8 bases, with 15 bases spanning the gap.

The TCR comes from a human donor who donated a stem cell graft to a child with acute lymphoblastic leukemia. The sequencing used PBMCs from the stem cell graft donor, collected from the stem cell graft. The rearrangement links TRBV20-1 to TRBJ1-4; tentatively, D is TRBD1 (5 bases). The DNA for the CDR3 is TGCAGTAGCCGGGGCCCCGGGGAAAAACTGTTTTTT. Translated, it gives CSSRGPGEKLFF.